Each of the 28 T cell receptor beta chains below was sequenced from the same sample in a study of technical replicates of blood from several donors. Profiling relied on immunoSEQ multiplex PCR, and the TCRdb table lists in-frame clones only, not all of them. The repertoire holds 50,000 or so clones, with about 90% as singletons. Material: PBMCs. Receptors were obtained from a human donor in good health. Some clones in this sample may be carry-over from other donors' samples.

The J gene is TRBJ2-3, the V gene TRBV6-5; possibly TRBD2 for D (7 bases). Germline lookup yields CDR1 MNHEY and CDR2 SVGAGI. V shed 2 bases and J shed 5 bases, with 11 bases lying between them. This CDR3 spans 14 amino acids. CDR3 DNA sequence: TGTGCCAGCAGTTACAGGGGGGGTTTAGATACGCAGTATTTT. Its translation is CASSYRGGLDTQYF.

This clone is a singleton in its sample. One junction end disagrees with the germline gene, perhaps due to a read error. The chain employs TRBV7-2 and TRBJ1-2, with TRBD1 identical over 7 bases. The germline V gene has CDR1 SGHTA and CDR2 FQGNSA. The CDR3 spans 16 residues. The CDR3 DNA reads as TGTGCCAGCAGCCTAGCGGGCAGGGGGGTTGGGTATGGCTACACCTTC. Translation: CASSLAGRGVGYGYTF. The full variable domain, with the rest looked up from reference TRBV7-2 and TRBJ1-2, is GAGVSQSPSNKVTEKGKDVELRCDPISGHTALYWYRQSLGQGLEFLIYFQGNSAPDKSGLPSDRFSAERTGGSVSTLTIQRTQQEDSAVYLCASSLAGRGVGYGYTFGSGTRLTVV.

The chain combines TRBV2 with TRBJ1-2; TRBD1 is a possible D gene (5 bases). CDR3 size: 12 residues. Trimming took off 2 bases at V and 8 bases at J, with 9 bases between the two ends. CDR1 and CDR2 from the germline V gene are SNHLY and FYNNEI. CDR3 nucleotides: TGTGCCAGCAGTGAATTGGGGGGGGGCTACACCTTC. It encodes CASSELGGGYTF. Supplemented by reference TRBV2 and TRBJ1-2, the full variable domain reads EPEVTQTPSHQVTQMGQEVILRCVPISNHLYFYWYRQILGQKVEFLVSFYNNEISEKSEIFDDQFSVERPDGSNFTLKIRSTKLEDSAMYFCASSELGGGYTFGSGTRLTVV.

In DNA, the CDR3 is TGTGCCAGCAGCTCCTCCGGGACTAGCGGCTACGAGCAGTACTTC. It specifies CASSSSGTSGYEQYF. V and J are TRBV5-8 and TRBJ2-7; TRBD2 matches at 11 bases. With 3 bases clipped from V and 3 bases from J, the junction kept 5 bases outside the gene matches. The CDR3 loop spans 15 amino acids. Germline V gene sequence: CDR1 SGHTS, CDR2 YDEGEE.

The V call is TRBV5-1, the J call TRBJ2-7; 7 bases agree with TRBD1. The CDR3 has 13 amino acids. CDR1 SGHRS and CDR2 YFSETQ come from the germline V gene. Trimming cost V 2 bases and J 2 bases; bases outside gene matches: 1. CDR3: CASSLDRAYEQYF. The CDR3 region has the DNA TGCGCCAGCAGCTTAGACAGGGCCTACGAGCAGTACTTC.

The chain uses TRBV7-6 and TRBJ2-2; D call uncertain. Trimming left V 7 bases short and J 1 base short, with 16 bases between. CDR1 is SGHVS and CDR2 is FNYEAQ in the germline V gene. The CDR3 is made up of 16 amino acids. The CDR3 reads CASTSTEARNTGELFF. CDR3 DNA: TGTGCCAGCACCTCGACCGAGGCTCGGAACACCGGGGAGCTGTTTTTT.

Concerning this clone itself: Other nucleotide sequences in the sample specify the same CDR3. The V call is TRBV6-5, the J call TRBJ1-5, with D unresolved. V lost 4 bases to trimming and J lost 0 bases, with 4 bases between them. The CDR3 length is 13 residues. Per the germline V gene, CDR1 is MNHEY and CDR2 is SVGAGI. In nucleotides, the CDR3 is TGTGCCAGCAGTTTAGATAGCAATCAGCCCCAGCATTTT. Translation gives CASSLDSNQPQHF.

This chain joins TRBV28 and TRBJ2-2; a weak D match, TRBD2 (6 bases). In germline, CDR1 is MDHEN, CDR2 SYDVKM. CDR3 length: 14 residues. V lost 10 bases and J 6 bases, leaving 18 bases between the germline ends. The CDR3 DNA is TGTGCCACCCATTGGGGGGAGCGGGCCGGGGAGCTGTTTTTT. Translated: CATHWGERAGELFF.

The V and J genes are TRBV12-5 and TRBJ2-7, with D possibly matching TRBD2 (5 bases). V lost 6 bases and J 6 bases, leaving 21 bases between the germline ends. The CDR3 extends over 15 amino acids. Germline values: CDR1 LGHNT, CDR2 FRNRAP. CDR3 region: CASGMVIATQTEQYF. The CDR3 bases are TGTGCTAGTGGCATGGTCATAGCGACACAAACCGAGCAGTACTTC.

Only one count was recorded for this clone. The gene calls are TRBV7-6 and TRBJ1-1, with D perhaps matching TRBD1 (6 bases). The CDR3 consists of 15 residues. The V end lost 4 bases, the J end lost 1 base, and 13 bases lay between the germline ends. Germline CDR1 reads SGHVS; CDR2 reads FNYEAQ. The CDR3 coding sequence is TGTGCCAGCAGCTCCAGGGCCAGGGGGAACACTGAAGCTTTCTTT. This translates into CASSSRARGNTEAFF.

The chain links TRBV9 to TRBJ1-1, with 10 bases fitting TRBD1. This CDR3 region has 14 residues. The trim removed 3 bases at V and 9 bases at J, leaving 8 bases unmatched. Per germline, CDR1 SGDLS and CDR2 YYNGEE. The CDR3 sequence: CASSAGTGAIQAFF. The CDR3 DNA is TGTGCCAGCAGCGCCGGGACAGGGGCGATTCAAGCTTTCTTT.

CDR3 amino acids: CASSFGQGAYGYTF. The CDR3 DNA follows: TGCGCCAGCAGCTTCGGTCAGGGGGCCTATGGCTACACCTTC. The rearrangement joins TRBV5-1 to TRBJ1-2; 8 nucleotides align to TRBD1. CDR3 length: 14 amino acids. V shed 2 bases and J 4 bases; nucleotides not matched to a gene: 4. Looked up from germline, CDR1 is SGHRS and CDR2 is YFSETQ.

This clone was seen only a few times. The V and J genes are TRBV13 and TRBJ2-7, with a weak D call TRBD2 (8 bases). With 4 bases removed from V and 0 bases from J, the gap between germline ends came to 19 bases. Germline V lookup: CDR1 PRHDT, CDR2 FYEKMQ (reference sequence). The CDR3 sequence is 17 residues long. Written as DNA, the CDR3 is TGTGCCAGCAGCTCCTCGTGGGACAGCGGGAGCTCCTACGAGCAGTACTTC. Translating it yields CASSSSWDSGSSYEQYF. Based on the CDR3 plus reference TRBV13 and TRBJ2-7, the full variable domain is AAGVIQSPRHLIKEKRETATLKCYPIPRHDTVYWYQQGPGQDPQFLISFYEKMQSDKGSIPDRFSAQQFSDYHSELNMSSLELGDSALYFCASSSSWDSGSSYEQYFGPGTRLTVT.

The chain joins TRBV13 to TRBJ2-7; D not certain. The CDR3 covers 13 residues. The V end was cut by 0 bases, the J end by 6 bases, with 9 bases between. The V gene's germline CDR1 is PRHDT and CDR2 FYEKMQ (reference sequence). The CDR3: CASSLGRVAEQYF. DNA of the CDR3: TGTGCCAGCAGCTTAGGCCGGGTTGCCGAGCAGTACTTC.

V is TRBV27 and J is TRBJ1-5; 7 bases agree with TRBD1. Germline lookup yields CDR1 MNHEY and CDR2 SMNVEV (reference sequence). V lost 2 bases and J lost 0; bases outside the gene matches: 10. This CDR3 has 18 residues. The DNA of the CDR3 is TGTGCCAGCAGTTTACTTGGACAGGATAGTTATAGCAATCAGCCCCAGCATTTT. The encoded protein is CASSLLGQDSYSNQPQHF.

J is TRBJ2-3 and V is TRBV4-3; the D is unclear. The V and J ends lost 0 bases and 2 bases respectively, with 9 bases between them. The CDR3 has 15 residues. Germline values: CDR1 LGHNA, CDR2 YSLEER. In DNA form, the CDR3 reads TGCGCCAGCAGCCAAGACTTCTACCCCACAGATACGCAGTATTTT. Translated: CASSQDFYPTDTQYF.

This chain links TRBV6-6 with TRBJ2-7; TRBD1 aligns across 8 bases. Germline assignment: CDR1 MNHNY and CDR2 SVGAGI (reference sequence). V lost 4 bases and J lost 5; bases outside the gene matches: 10. The CDR3 has 15 amino acids. The CDR3 DNA reads as TGTGCCAGCAGTTGGACAGGGTCTGTCTTGGACGAGCAGTACTTC. It codes for CASSWTGSVLDEQYF.

This rearrangement joins TRBV2 to TRBJ2-7, with 7 bases fitting TRBD1. Losses at the gene ends were 8 bases for V and 2 bases for J; bases not matched to a gene: 6. The CDR3 extends over 13 amino acids. CDR1 and CDR2 (germline): SNHLY, FYNNEI. CDR3 loop: CASRDSVAYEQYF. The CDR3 DNA sequence: TGTGCCAGCCGGGACAGCGTCGCCTACGAGCAGTACTTC. Full variable domain (missing parts from reference TRBV2 and TRBJ2-7): EPEVTQTPSHQVTQMGQEVILRCVPISNHLYFYWYRQILGQKVEFLVSFYNNEISEKSEIFDDQFSVERPDGSNFTLKIRSTKLEDSAMYFCASRDSVAYEQYFGPGTRLTVT.

V gene TRBV6-5 combines with J gene TRBJ2-7, with 10 bases identical to TRBD2. The trim removed 4 bases at V and 2 bases at J, leaving 5 bases unmatched. CDR3 length: 15 residues. From germline, CDR1 is MNHEY and CDR2 SVGAGI. CDR3 region: CASSSSGGAPYEQYF. The CDR3 region has the DNA TGTGCCAGCAGTTCGAGCGGGGGGGCCCCCTACGAGCAGTACTTC.

The chain links TRBV18 to TRBJ2-5; 11 bases are shared with TRBD2. V trimming: 6 bases; J trimming: 5 bases; junction bases outside the gene matches: 8. Germline-derived CDR1 and CDR2 are KGHSH and LQKENI. There are 15 residues in the CDR3. CDR3 protein: CASSQTSGASETQYF. The CDR3 coding sequence is TGTGCCAGCTCCCAGACTAGCGGGGCGTCCGAGACCCAGTACTTC.

The chain employs TRBV9 and TRBJ1-3; D might be TRBD1 (5 bases). V was cut by 3 bases and J by 4 bases, with 20 bases left in between. Germline V lookup: CDR1 SGDLS, CDR2 YYNGEE. This CDR3 contains 17 residues. The CDR3 here is CASSGRKEGRGGNTIYF. The DNA for the CDR3 is TGTGCCAGCAGCGGCCGGAAGGAGGGTCGGGGGGGAAACACCATATATTTT. The entire variable domain, with the rest obtained from reference TRBV9 and TRBJ1-3, is as follows: DSGVTQTPKHLITATGQRVTLRCSPRSGDLSVYWYQQSLDQGLQFLIQYYNGEERAKGNILERFSAQQFPDLHSELNLSSLELGDSALYFCASSGRKEGRGGNTIYFGEGSWLTVV.

J is TRBJ1-5 and V is TRBV7-2, with D possibly TRBD1 on 5 matching bases. Germline V gene lookup returns CDR1 SGHTA and CDR2 FQGNSA. This CDR3 is 18 amino acids long. V dropped 2 bases and J dropped 0 bases, with 17 bases sitting between them. The CDR3 spells CASSLRWLTGNSNQPQHF. CDR3 nucleotide sequence: TGTGCCAGCAGCTTACGATGGTTAACAGGAAATAGCAATCAGCCCCAGCATTTT.

The rearrangement joins TRBV5-1 to TRBJ2-7, with D tentatively TRBD1 (6 bases). Trimming left V 0 bases short and J 5 bases short, with 9 bases between. The CDR3 contains 13 residues. Germline V gives CDR1 SGHRS, CDR2 YFSETQ. The CDR3 sequence: CASSLGGGNEQYF. The CDR3 nucleotides read TGCGCCAGCAGCTTGGGTGGGGGCAACGAGCAGTACTTC.

The CDR3 here is CASSLGLPAGEQFF. The CDR3 DNA follows: TGTGCCAGCAGCTTGGGACTCCCCGCCGGTGAGCAGTTCTTC. This rearrangement joins TRBV5-8 to TRBJ2-1; D call uncertain. The CDR3 is 14 residues long. V lost 0 bases, J lost 9 bases, and 13 bases lay in between. Germline V CDR1 and CDR2: SGHTS, YDEGEE.

The rearrangement joins TRBV7-7 to TRBJ2-3, with D uncertain. V gave up 5 bases and J gave up 5 bases, with 14 bases separating them. The length of the CDR3 is 14 residues. Looked up from germline, CDR1 is SSHAT and CDR2 is FNYEAQ (reference sequence). CDR3 sequence reads: CASSPGGEVDTQYF. The CDR3 nucleotides are TGTGCCAGCAGCCCCGGCGGAGAGGTAGATACGCAGTATTTT.

In its sample, this clone was seen once. CDR3 loop: CAWSVRDRGGYTF. CDR3 sequence (DNA): TGTGCCTGGAGTGTCCGGGACAGGGGTGGCTACACCTTC. The chain combines TRBV30 with TRBJ1-2; the match to TRBD1 covers 10 bases. With 0 bases clipped from V and 7 bases from J, the junction kept 2 bases outside the gene matches. This CDR3 comprises 13 residues. CDR1 is GTSNPN and CDR2 is SVGIG in the germline V gene (reference sequence).

For the CDR3, the DNA is TGTGCCAGCAGCCGATTCGGGGGGGACACCGGGGAGCTGTTTTTT. Its translation is CASSRFGGDTGELFF. The chain couples TRBV7-3 to TRBJ2-2; the match to TRBD2 covers 8 bases. CDR3 length equals 15 residues. V lost 5 bases, J lost 3 bases, and 5 bases stayed unmatched. Germline V gene sequence: CDR1 SGHTA, CDR2 FQGTGA.

This chain connects TRBV7-9 to TRBJ1-2, with D possibly matching TRBD1 (5 bases). Trimming removed 5 bases at V and 4 bases at J, with 26 bases between. Germline CDR1 SEHNR, CDR2 FQNEAQ (reference sequence). The CDR3 loop spans 18 amino acids. This CDR3 reads CASSPKLTDPIFVYGYTF. The CDR3 coding sequence is TGTGCCAGCAGCCCTAAGCTGACAGACCCTATATTTGTCTATGGCTACACCTTC.